These 21 T cell receptor beta chains share one sample of origin, sequenced in a study of blood T cell repertoires in COVID-19. Libraries were prepared by immunoSEQ multiplex PCR; TCRdb keeps only in-frame clonotypes and omits some of them. Altogether a few hundred thousand clones are present, about 86% being singletons, with the ten largest covering roughly 9.4%. Sequencing was done on a sample of PBMCs or T cells enriched from blood (not recorded which). These receptors were taken from a woman aged 50 to 60 who had recovered from COVID-19.

The chain recombines TRBV30 with TRBJ1-2; no firm D call. The CDR3 has 14 amino acids. Trimming removed 5 bases at V and 2 bases at J, with 15 bases between. Germline assignment: CDR1 GTSNPN and CDR2 SVGIG (reference sequence). The CDR3 sequence: CAWQGHGGNYGYTF. DNA of the CDR3: TGTGCCTGGCAAGGTCATGGAGGCAACTATGGCTACACCTTC.

The chain couples TRBV3-1 (or the pseudogene TRBV3-2) to TRBJ1-3, with TRBD1 matching 7 bases. The trim removed 2 bases at V and 2 bases at J, leaving 3 bases unmatched. Germline values: CDR1 LGHDT, CDR2 YNNKEL (reference sequence). The CDR3 is made up of 15 amino acids. In nucleotides, the CDR3 is TGTGCCAGCAGCCAACAGGGGGTCCCTGGAAACACCATATATTTT. Its translation is CASSQQGVPGNTIYF.

This clone appeared a single time. In nucleotides, the CDR3 is TGTGCCAGTAATTCTGGGGGGGGAGATGGCTACACCTTC. Encoded protein: CASNSGGGDGYTF. The chain couples TRBV19 to TRBJ1-2; D is possibly TRBD1 (5 bases). V gave up 7 bases and J gave up 6 bases, with 15 bases separating them. CDR1 is LNHDA and CDR2 is SQIVND in the germline V gene (reference sequence). This CDR3 is built from 13 residues. The variable domain in full, completed from reference TRBV19 and TRBJ1-2, reads DGGITQSPKYLFRKEGQNVTLSCEQNLNHDAMYWYRQDPGQGLRLIYYSQIVNDFQKGDIAEGYSVSREKKESFPLTVTSAQKNPTAFYLCASNSGGGDGYTFGSGTRLTVV.

The chain recombines TRBV7-2 with TRBJ1-2, with a weak D call TRBD1 (5 bases). The CDR3 is made up of 15 amino acids. Trimming cost V 5 bases and J 3 bases, with 16 bases left between them. Germline CDR1 SGHTA, CDR2 FQGNSA. The CDR3 region has the DNA TGTGCCAGCAGCCTACTCGGGGGGACGGACTATGGCTACACCTTC. Encoded protein: CASSLLGGTDYGYTF.

V gene TRBV27 combines with J gene TRBJ2-1, with 11 bases that match TRBD2. Germline V lookup: CDR1 MNHEY, CDR2 SMNVEV (reference sequence). The CDR3 sequence is 16 residues long. V lost 3 bases and J lost 7; bases outside the gene matches: 8. The CDR3 spells CASSFGASGGLNEQFF. The CDR3 nucleotides are TGTGCCAGCAGTTTTGGGGCTAGCGGGGGGTTGAATGAGCAGTTCTTC.

This clone appeared a few times. The V gene is TRBV6-5, the J gene TRBJ1-1, with 7 bases that match TRBD1. This CDR3 is built from 14 residues. Trimming took 6 bases from V and 5 from J; bases not matched to a gene: 9. Germline loops: CDR1 MNHEY, CDR2 SVGAGI. The CDR3 sequence is CASRPTGVWTEAFF. The DNA for the CDR3 is TGTGCCAGCAGACCCACAGGGGTATGGACTGAAGCTTTCTTT.

V is TRBV29-1 and J is TRBJ2-1; possible D gene TRBD2, 5 bases. V gave up 5 bases and J gave up 2 bases, with 13 bases separating them. The CDR3 consists of 14 residues. Germline assignment: CDR1 SQVTM and CDR2 ANQGSEA. CDR3 in DNA: TGCAGCGTTAAGGGAGAATACCCCTACAATGAGCAGTTCTTC. Translating gives CSVKGEYPYNEQFF.

Here the CDR3 DNA reads TGTGCCAGCAGCAGGGCAGGTAGCAATCAGCCCCAGCATTTT. It translates to CASSRAGSNQPQHF. The chain uses TRBV6-5 and TRBJ1-5, with a weak D call TRBD1 (5 bases). CDR1 and CDR2 (germline): MNHEY, SVGAGI. The CDR3 covers 14 residues. The V end was cut by 6 bases, the J end by 0 bases, with 9 bases between.

The V gene is TRBV30, the J gene TRBJ2-1; D not resolved. CDR3 length: 13 residues. V gave up 0 bases and J gave up 7 bases, with 10 bases separating them. The germline V gene has CDR1 GTSNPN and CDR2 SVGIG (reference sequence). For the CDR3, the DNA is TGTGCCTGGAGTGTAGCCTTATTAAATGAGCAGTTCTTC. It codes for CAWSVALLNEQFF.

The gene calls are TRBV28 and TRBJ1-5, with 12 bases lining up with TRBD1. V dropped 6 bases and J dropped 6; count of bases not matched to a gene: 3. Germline V gene lookup returns CDR1 MDHEN and CDR2 SYDVKM. The length of the CDR3 is 14 residues. The CDR3, as DNA: TGTGCCAGCAGCAGGGACAGGGGGCTTCAGCCCCAGCATTTT. It encodes CASSRDRGLQPQHF.

This chain uses TRBV27 with TRBJ1-4; 7 bases line up with TRBD1. CDR1 and CDR2 (germline): MNHEY, SMNVEV (reference sequence). V lost 6 bases to trimming and J lost 8 bases; unmatched junction nucleotides: 9. This CDR3 spans 14 amino acids. This CDR3 reads CASRGRGLDEKLFF. CDR3 DNA sequence: TGTGCCAGCAGGGGTAGGGGGCTGGACGAAAAACTGTTTTTT.

The chain employs TRBV2 and TRBJ1-1, with D possibly matching TRBD1 (6 bases). CDR1 is SNHLY and CDR2 is FYNNEI in the germline V gene. The CDR3 spans 12 residues. Between the trimmed V and J ends, which lost 6 bases and 3 bases, there was a span of 8 bases. This chain's CDR3 is CASRGQYTEAFF. CDR3 DNA sequence: TGTGCCAGCAGAGGACAGTACACTGAAGCTTTCTTT.

The rearrangement uses TRBV2 and TRBJ2-4; maybe TRBD1 (6 bases). V lost 6 bases and J 3 bases, leaving 12 bases between the germline ends. CDR1 and CDR2 from the germline V gene are SNHLY and FYNNEI. This CDR3 is built from 14 residues. The CDR3 DNA reads TGTGCCAGCAGGTCACAGGGAAACAAAAACATTCAGTACTTC. Translation gives CASRSQGNKNIQYF.

This rearrangement joins TRBV28 to TRBJ2-7; 7 bases match TRBD2. The CDR3 length is 14 residues. V lost 8 bases, J lost 5 bases, and 12 bases stayed unmatched. The germline gives CDR1 MDHEN, CDR2 SYDVKM. The CDR3 region has the DNA TGTGCCAGCGGGCGGACTAGAGATATCGACGAGCAGTACTTC. Translation: CASGRTRDIDEQYF.

The rearrangement joins TRBV2 to TRBJ1-2; the match to TRBD1 covers 7 bases. CDR3 size: 14 residues. Germline CDR1 SNHLY, CDR2 FYNNEI. The V gene end was trimmed by 8 bases and the J gene end by 14 bases; junction bases not matched to a gene: 20. CDR3 amino acids: CASFNPGGTHHRTF. In DNA, the CDR3 is TGTGCCAGCTTTAACCCAGGGGGGACCCATCACCGTACCTTC.

The J gene is TRBJ1-1, the V gene TRBV4-2; perhaps TRBD1 as D (6 bases). This CDR3 has 15 residues. Trimming removed 0 bases at V and 5 bases at J, with 13 bases between. Germline V gene data show CDR1 as LGHNA and CDR2 as YNFKEQ. The CDR3 spells CASSQEGTGLTEAFF. DNA of the CDR3: TGTGCCAGCAGCCAAGAGGGTACAGGGTTGACTGAAGCTTTCTTT.

This chain connects TRBV7-9 to TRBJ2-1; D is possibly TRBD2 (6 bases). Per the germline V gene, CDR1 is SEHNR and CDR2 is FQNEAQ (reference sequence). The length of the CDR3 is 16 residues. V shed 7 bases and J shed 9 bases, with 25 bases lying between them. This CDR3 reads CASNPRNSGLGSEQFF. The CDR3 DNA reads TGTGCCAGCAACCCACGGAACAGCGGGCTAGGGAGTGAGCAGTTCTTC.

V usage is TRBV6-1 and J usage is TRBJ1-2; perhaps TRBD1 as D (6 bases). The germline CDR1 and CDR2 sequences are MNHNS and SASEGT. The V and J ends lost 2 bases and 1 base respectively, with 14 bases between them. The CDR3 consists of 16 residues. The DNA for the CDR3 is TGTGCCAGCAGTGAAAAGGACAGACACTATAACTATGGCTACACCTTC. Encoded protein: CASSEKDRHYNYGYTF.

This clone was counted at least ten times. The J gene is TRBJ1-5, the V gene TRBV28; possible D gene TRBD1, 5 bases. The CDR3 totals 13 residues. V was clipped by 3 bases and J by 6 bases, with 9 bases between them. Germline loops: CDR1 MDHEN, CDR2 SYDVKM. CDR3 residues: CASSLGGSQPQHF. The CDR3 bases are TGTGCCAGCAGTTTGGGGGGATCTCAGCCCCAGCATTTT.

This clone was detected only a few times. The same CDR3 is also encoded by other DNA sequences in this sample. The chain uses TRBV3-1 (or the pseudogene TRBV3-2) and TRBJ1-1; a weak D match, TRBD1 (5 bases). This CDR3 has 13 residues. In germline, CDR1 is LGHDT, CDR2 YNNKEL (reference sequence). Trimming stripped 0 bases from V and 6 bases from J, with 8 bases between. CDR3 bases: TGTGCCAGCAGCCAAGATCGGGGGTCTGAAGCTTTCTTT. Translating gives CASSQDRGSEAFF.

The rearrangement joins TRBV2 to TRBJ1-1; 10 bases line up with TRBD1. CDR3 size: 16 residues. Germline V CDR1 and CDR2: SNHLY, FYNNEI. With 3 bases clipped from V and 1 base from J, the junction kept 5 bases outside the gene matches. DNA for the CDR3: TGTGCCAGCAGTGAGACAGGGGGCTTTACGAACACTGAAGCTTTCTTT. Its translation is CASSETGGFTNTEAFF.